The sample holds one count of the clone carrying this T cell receptor (beta chain). Its antigen is still unknown. With 3 bases removed from V and 7 bases from J, the gap between germline ends came to 11 bases. Looked up from germline, CDR1 is SGDLS and CDR2 is YYNGEE. The CDR3 runs to 13 residues. The data derive from a study of cytomegalovirus exposure and HLA in healthy donors. Study-level information: The 120 validation repertoires were produced on the same platform as the 670 or so repertoires of the first cohort. This was reported in a later analysis. Whole-study results and caveats: The study flagged 150 to 200 TCR beta chains as cytomegalovirus-associated. For cytomegalovirus status, the classifier reportedly gave diagnoses with high specificity and sensitivity.

Sequencing was performed with immunoSEQ multiplex PCR; in TCRdb, only in-frame clones are kept and a portion is missing. The data show 200,000 to 250,000 clones, around 78% seen once. Sequencing was done on a sample of PBMCs. The chain uses TRBV9 and TRBJ1-5; TRBD1 might be the D (5 bases). The receptor was isolated from a woman younger than 35 in good health and CMV-seronegative. The DNA of the CDR3 is TGTGCCAGCAGCGGGGGGGAGAGGCAGCCCCAGCATTTT. Translation gives CASSGGERQPQHF.